The rows below give T cell receptor beta chains drawn from one sample of a study of T cell clonotyping in hematopoietic cell transplantation. Using immunoSEQ multiplex PCR, the repertoire was profiled, and TCRdb retains in-frame clones only, with some absent. The table has 1,100 or so clones, 60% to 75% seen once. The source was peripheral blood mononuclear cells, collected 100 days after allogeneic stem cell transplant. Every receptor here comes from a female patient in her 30s who had an allogeneic stem cell transplant, so T cells may come from the graft donor. Some clones in this sample may be carry-over from other donors' samples. Both conserved end residues are part of each CDR3. Fields, in order: J gene, V gene, D gene, clone size, CDR3 DNA, CDR3 protein. A D gene is named only where the DNA matches it firmly. Size values are once, few and many counts, or a class for expanded clones, and some rows have none.

j_call: TRBJ2-3
v_call: TRBV6-4
d_call: TRBD2
clone_size: .
cdr3_nt: TGTGCCAGCAGTCTAGCGGGGAGCACAGATACGCAGTATTTT
cdr3_aa: CASSLAGSTDTQYF

j_call: TRBJ1-2
v_call: TRBV5-6
d_call: TRBD1
clone_size: .
cdr3_nt: TGTGCCAGCAGAGCCGGGACAGAGGTCCCGTATGGCTACACCTTC
cdr3_aa: CASRAGTEVPYGYTF

j_call: TRBJ2-7
v_call: TRBV14
d_call: .
clone_size: .
cdr3_nt: TGTGCCAGCAGCCCCGCCGGGGGAGGTGTTTACGAGCAGTACTTC
cdr3_aa: CASSPAGGGVYEQYF

j_call: TRBJ2-5
v_call: TRBV7-9
d_call: .
clone_size: .
cdr3_nt: TGTGCCAGCAGCTTAAACATACCAACCGAAAAGTACTTC
cdr3_aa: CASSLNIPTEKYF

j_call: TRBJ1-1
v_call: TRBV5-4
d_call: TRBD1
clone_size: .
cdr3_nt: TGTGCCAGCAGCTATATGCAGGGGGCTTACACTGAAGCTTTCTTT
cdr3_aa: CASSYMQGAYTEAFF

j_call: TRBJ1-1
v_call: TRBV6-4
d_call: .
clone_size: .
cdr3_nt: TGTGCCAGCAGTGACTCGGAGAACACTGAAGCTTTCTTT
cdr3_aa: CASSDSENTEAFF

j_call: TRBJ1-3
v_call: TRBV15
d_call: .
clone_size: large
cdr3_nt: TGTGCCACCAGCAGAAGAGGAAACACCATATATTTT
cdr3_aa: CATSRRGNTIYF

j_call: TRBJ1-1
v_call: TRBV10-3
d_call: .
clone_size: .
cdr3_nt: TGTGCCATCAGTGACGGCCCTATGAACACTGAAGCTTTCTTT
cdr3_aa: CAISDGPMNTEAFF

j_call: TRBJ2-7
v_call: TRBV7-3
d_call: TRBD2
clone_size: .
cdr3_nt: TGTGCCAGCAGCTTAGCTAGCGGGGGTGACGAGCAGTACTTC
cdr3_aa: CASSLASGGDEQYF

j_call: TRBJ1-2
v_call: TRBV6-5
d_call: .
clone_size: few
cdr3_nt: TGTGCCAGCACCAACGGGGGGGATGGCTACACCTTC
cdr3_aa: CASTNGGDGYTF

j_call: TRBJ1-2
v_call: TRBV30
d_call: .
clone_size: .
cdr3_nt: TGTGCCTGGAGTGGGGGCTTGGGGGGCTGGGGCTACACCTTC
cdr3_aa: CAWSGGLGGWGYTF

j_call: TRBJ1-1
v_call: TRBV5-1
d_call: .
clone_size: .
cdr3_nt: TGCGCCAGCAGCTTCTCCGGGGGTGAAGCTTTCTTT
cdr3_aa: CASSFSGGEAFF

j_call: TRBJ2-3
v_call: TRBV10-3
d_call: .
clone_size: .
cdr3_nt: TGTGCCATCAATAAGAGGGGGATCGACACAGATACGCAGTATTTT
cdr3_aa: CAINKRGIDTDTQYF

j_call: TRBJ2-5
v_call: TRBV12-5
d_call: TRBD1
clone_size: .
cdr3_nt: TGTGCTAGTGGTTTGCCGGCTATGGGACAGCCATACCAAGAGACCCAGTACTTC
cdr3_aa: CASGLPAMGQPYQETQYF

j_call: TRBJ2-2
v_call: TRBV5-1
d_call: TRBD1
clone_size: .
cdr3_nt: TGCGCCAGCAGCTTGGATATGCGGACAGGGTCGTTGAGGGCCGGGGAGCTGTTTTTT
cdr3_aa: CASSLDMRTGSLRAGELFF

j_call: TRBJ2-7
v_call: TRBV5-8
d_call: TRBD1
clone_size: hyperexpanded
cdr3_nt: TGTGCCAGCAGCTTACCCGGGACAGGAACCTACGAGCAGTACTTC
cdr3_aa: CASSLPGTGTYEQYF

j_call: TRBJ1-2
v_call: TRBV7-3
d_call: TRBD1
clone_size: .
cdr3_nt: TGTGCCAGCAGCTTAACAGGGACAGATGGCTACACCTTC
cdr3_aa: CASSLTGTDGYTF

j_call: TRBJ2-1
v_call: TRBV27
d_call: TRBD2
clone_size: once
cdr3_nt: TGTGCCAGCAGTTTAGTTAGCGGGAGTTTTAATGAGCAGTTCTTC
cdr3_aa: CASSLVSGSFNEQFF

j_call: TRBJ2-1
v_call: TRBV19
d_call: .
clone_size: .
cdr3_nt: TGTGCCAGTAGTATAACAGGGACGGGCGGTGAGCAGTTCTTC
cdr3_aa: CASSITGTGGEQFF

j_call: TRBJ2-1
v_call: TRBV11-1
d_call: TRBD1
clone_size: few
cdr3_nt: TGTGCCAGCAGCCCGCGGACAGGTGAGCAGTTCTTC
cdr3_aa: CASSPRTGEQFF

j_call: TRBJ2-7
v_call: TRBV5-8
d_call: .
clone_size: .
cdr3_nt: TGTGCCAGCAGCTTGTGGGGCACGGATGAGCAGTACTTC
cdr3_aa: CASSLWGTDEQYF

j_call: TRBJ2-3
v_call: TRBV5-1
d_call: .
clone_size: few
cdr3_nt: TGCGCCAGCAGCTCGACTAGGCTCACAGATACGCAGTATTTT
cdr3_aa: CASSSTRLTDTQYF

j_call: TRBJ1-5
v_call: TRBV4-2
d_call: .
clone_size: .
cdr3_nt: TGTGCCAGCAGCCAAGATCTTGGGGGCAATCAGCCCCAGCATTTT
cdr3_aa: CASSQDLGGNQPQHF

j_call: TRBJ1-2
v_call: TRBV6-5
d_call: TRBD1
clone_size: .
cdr3_nt: TGTGCCAGCAGTTTGAAAACCGGGACAGGGACCTATGGCTACACCTTC
cdr3_aa: CASSLKTGTGTYGYTF

j_call: TRBJ2-2
v_call: TRBV4-1
d_call: .
clone_size: .
cdr3_nt: TGCGCCAGCAGCCTAGGTCGAGCGTCTTCCAAAACCGGGGAGCTGTTTTTT
cdr3_aa: CASSLGRASSKTGELFF